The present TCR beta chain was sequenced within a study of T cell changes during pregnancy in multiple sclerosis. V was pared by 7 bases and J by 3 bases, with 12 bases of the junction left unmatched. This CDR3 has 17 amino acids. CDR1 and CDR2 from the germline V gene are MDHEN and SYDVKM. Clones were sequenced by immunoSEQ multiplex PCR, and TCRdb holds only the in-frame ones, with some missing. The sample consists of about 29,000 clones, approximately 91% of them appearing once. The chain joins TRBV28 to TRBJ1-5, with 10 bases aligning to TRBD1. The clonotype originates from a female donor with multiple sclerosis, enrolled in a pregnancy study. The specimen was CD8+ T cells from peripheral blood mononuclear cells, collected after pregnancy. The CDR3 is CASIGFEDRGANQPQHF. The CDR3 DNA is TGTGCCAGCATAGGCTTTGAGGACAGGGGGGCCAATCAGCCCCAGCATTTT.